This entry lists 32 T cell receptor beta chains sequenced from one sample in a study of shared clonotypes between healthy human individuals. The method was immunoSEQ multiplex PCR; TCRdb's version includes in-frame clones alone and lacks a portion of them. This sample has millions of clones, with around 90% found just once. Material: naive CD4+ T cells sorted from blood. Subset denoted: CD45RA+ positively selected. Receptors were obtained from a man aged 18 to 29 in good health.

The chain carries TRBV10-2 and TRBJ2-1, with 10 bases that match TRBD2. Germline V gene data show CDR1 as WSHSY and CDR2 as SAAADI. The CDR3 extends over 16 amino acids. Trimming took 2 bases from V and 8 from J; bases not matched to a gene: 9. The chain's CDR3 is CASSEPASGSLDEQFF. As DNA, the CDR3 is TGCGCCAGCAGTGAGCCAGCTAGCGGGAGTTTAGATGAGCAGTTCTTC.

This clone was found once. This sequence joins TRBV16 and TRBJ1-5; D possibly corresponds to TRBD1 (6 bases). The germline V and J ends were trimmed by 2 bases and 12 bases, with 14 bases remaining between them. The CDR3 extends over 13 amino acids. The germline gives CDR1 KGHSY, CDR2 FQNENV. DNA for the CDR3: TGTGCCAGCAGCCAAGGGGGACAATTTCTCCAGCATTTT. This codes for CASSQGGQFLQHF.

This rearrangement joins TRBV6-4 to TRBJ1-1; no reliable D call. V lost 4 bases and J lost 5, with 11 bases in between. CDR1 and CDR2 from the germline V gene are MRHNA and SNTAGT. The CDR3 is 13 amino acids. The CDR3 sequence is CASSAEGWTEAFF. As DNA, the CDR3 is TGTGCCAGCAGTGCGGAGGGCTGGACTGAAGCTTTCTTT.

V gene TRBV10-1 combines with J gene TRBJ2-1; TRBD2 aligns across 9 bases. The germline V gene has CDR1 WNHNN and CDR2 SYGVQD (reference sequence). The CDR3 length is 13 residues. J lost 7 bases, V lost 5 bases, and 3 bases had no gene match. The CDR3 DNA reads as TGCGCCAGCAGTAGCGGGAGGAGTAATGAGCAGTTCTTC. It translates to CASSSGRSNEQFF.

The table lists this clone with a few counts. The chain couples TRBV2 to TRBJ1-1; D might be TRBD1 (5 bases). The V and J ends lost 6 bases and 9 bases respectively, with 11 bases between them. Germline CDR1 is SNHLY and CDR2 is FYNNEI. The CDR3 loop spans 11 amino acids. For the CDR3, the DNA is TGTGCCAGCAGCGAGGGGCCCAAAGCTTTCTTT. Amino acids: CASSEGPKAFF.

The V gene is TRBV5-1, the J gene TRBJ2-5, with D tentatively TRBD2 (5 bases). Trimming took 4 bases from V and 1 from J, leaving 14 bases between them. There are 15 residues in the CDR3. CDR1 and CDR2 (germline): SGHRS, YFSETQ. DNA for the CDR3: TGCGCCAGCAGCCCCGTCAAAGCGGTCCAAGAGACCCAGTACTTC. Encoded protein: CASSPVKAVQETQYF.

The rearrangement links TRBV6-6 to TRBJ1-5; D call uncertain. V was shortened by 6 bases and J by 4 bases, with 10 bases between the two germline ends. CDR1 is MNHNY, CDR2 SVGAGI, per germline (reference sequence). There are 13 residues in the CDR3. The CDR3 DNA reads as TGTGCCAGCAGAACCACCGAAAATCAGCCCCAGCATTTT. Protein sequence: CASRTTENQPQHF.

This sequence joins TRBV2 and TRBJ2-3; weak D call: TRBD1 (7 bases). Trimming stripped 7 bases from V and 6 bases from J, with 11 bases between. Germline V gene lookup returns CDR1 SNHLY and CDR2 FYNNEI. This CDR3 has 12 residues. The CDR3 coding sequence is TGTGCCAGCATCAGGGGGGTGGATACGCAGTATTTT. Its translation: CASIRGVDTQYF.

V gene TRBV7-2 combines with J gene TRBJ2-5; 11 bases map to TRBD1. Germline V CDR1 and CDR2: SGHTA, FQGNSA. The CDR3 has 14 residues. The V and J ends lost 5 bases and 7 bases, in that order; junction bases with no gene match: 6. The CDR3 DNA follows: TGTGCCAGCAGCACCGGACAGGGGGCTGGGACCCAGTACTTC. Translating it yields CASSTGQGAGTQYF.

The chain recombines TRBV5-6 with TRBJ2-1; D possibly corresponds to TRBD1 (5 bases). Germline assignment: CDR1 SGHDT and CDR2 YYEEEE. The V end lost 4 bases, the J end lost 3 bases, and 14 bases lay between the germline ends. This CDR3 has 15 amino acids. CDR3 nucleotides: TGTGCCAGCAGCCGTTTGGGGCAAGACTACAATGAGCAGTTCTTC. Translating it yields CASSRLGQDYNEQFF.

This chain links TRBV10-3 with TRBJ1-4, with 10 bases lining up with TRBD1. This CDR3 region has 12 residues. Germline V gene sequence: CDR1 ENHRY, CDR2 SYGVKD. With 11 bases clipped from V and 8 bases from J, the junction kept 5 bases outside the gene matches. CDR3 sequence (DNA): TGTGCCGCCGGGACAGGGGAGGAAAAACTGTTTTTT. It yields the protein CAAGTGEEKLFF.

For the CDR3, the DNA is TGTGCCAGCTGTCAGGCGGCAGGGATCGCTGAAAAACTGTTTTTT. Translated, it gives CASCQAAGIAEKLFF. The chain recombines TRBV18 with TRBJ1-4; perhaps TRBD1 as D (5 bases). CDR1 is KGHSH and CDR2 is LQKENI in the germline V gene. The CDR3 contains 15 residues. V was shortened by 7 bases and J by 7 bases, with 19 bases between the two germline ends.

The CDR3 DNA follows: TGTGCCAGCTCCCCGACTAGCGGGGGGCCCACTACCACAGATACGCAGTATTTT. Its translation is CASSPTSGGPTTTDTQYF. This chain links TRBV18 with TRBJ2-3, with 13 positions matching TRBD2. The CDR3 is 18 residues long. CDR1 is KGHSH and CDR2 is LQKENI in the germline V gene. The V and J ends lost 6 bases and 2 bases, in that order; junction bases with no gene match: 11.

Comment on this clone: Additional DNA sequences in this sample encode the identical CDR3. V gene TRBV5-1 combines with J gene TRBJ1-5; perhaps TRBD1 as D (5 bases). Trimming shortened V by 0 bases and J by 4 bases, and 11 bases separated the two germline ends. CDR1 and CDR2 from the germline V gene are SGHRS and YFSETQ. This CDR3 has 15 amino acids. The CDR3: CASSLDGGTNQPQHF. The DNA of the CDR3 is TGCGCCAGCAGCTTGGATGGGGGTACTAATCAGCCCCAGCATTTT.

This clone was recorded only once. The chain is built from TRBV11-2 and TRBJ1-2; D not resolved. The CDR3 spans 13 residues. CDR1 and CDR2 (germline): SGHAT, FQNNGV. Trimming removed 3 bases from V and 2 bases from J, with 7 bases in between. CDR3 protein: CASSFIGNYGYTF. In DNA form, the CDR3 reads TGTGCCAGCAGCTTTATAGGGAACTATGGCTACACCTTC.

The chain combines TRBV7-9 with TRBJ2-1, with D tentatively TRBD2 (6 bases). This CDR3 spans 16 amino acids. Germline CDR1 is SEHNR and CDR2 is FQNEAQ (reference sequence). V was cut by 4 bases and J by 1 base, with 14 bases left in between. The chain's CDR3 is CASSSWGDGSYNEQFF. CDR3 nucleotides: TGTGCCAGCAGCTCTTGGGGGGACGGATCCTACAATGAGCAGTTCTTC.

V is TRBV2 and J is TRBJ1-4, with a possible D match to TRBD1 (6 bases). V lost 6 bases, J lost 7 bases, and 15 bases lay in between. There are 14 residues in the CDR3. In germline, CDR1 is SNHLY, CDR2 FYNNEI. CDR3 nucleotide sequence: TGTGCCAGCAGACGACAGGTCCTCGTTGAAAAACTGTTTTTT. Translated, it gives CASRRQVLVEKLFF.

V is TRBV5-1 and J is TRBJ1-6; D call uncertain. The V end lost 7 bases, the J end lost 7 bases, and 15 bases lay between the germline ends. The germline V gene encodes CDR1 SGHRS and CDR2 YFSETQ. This CDR3 spans 14 amino acids. DNA of the CDR3: TGCGCCAGCCAGCTAGACACAGCGAATTCACCCCTCCACTTT. Translated, it gives CASQLDTANSPLHF.

The chain's CDR3 is CASSDTGTARADTQYF. CDR3 DNA sequence: TGTGCCAGCTCGGACACCGGGACAGCGAGGGCAGATACGCAGTATTTT. This chain links TRBV18 with TRBJ2-3; 7 bases fit TRBD1. The CDR3 runs 16 residues. Trimming cost V 6 bases and J 4 bases; bases outside gene matches: 13. CDR1 is KGHSH, CDR2 LQKENI, per germline. Looking up the rest from reference TRBV18 and TRBJ2-3 gives the full variable domain: NAGVMQNPRHLVRRRGQEARLRCSPMKGHSHVYWYRQLPEEGLKFMVYLQKENIIDESGMPKERFSAEFPKEGPSILRIQQVVRGDSAAYFCASSDTGTARADTQYFGPGTRLTVL.

The chain is built from TRBV2 and TRBJ2-3; TRBD2 matches at 14 bases. Germline trimming cut 6 bases from V and 7 bases from J; bases unmatched to any gene: 12. Germline V gene sequence: CDR1 SNHLY, CDR2 FYNNEI. The CDR3 contains 17 residues. CDR3 sequence: CASRQNPGTSGSHTQYF. The CDR3 DNA reads as TGTGCCAGCAGACAAAACCCCGGGACTAGCGGGAGCCATACGCAGTATTTT.

The chain couples TRBV28 to TRBJ2-1; 9 nucleotides match TRBD2. Looked up from germline, CDR1 is MDHEN and CDR2 is SYDVKM. The CDR3 covers 17 residues. Trimming at V came to 5 bases and at J to 7 bases, leaving 15 bases not matched to a gene. The CDR3 is CASSLPLGTSPINEQFF. CDR3 nucleotide sequence: TGTGCCAGCAGTCTCCCACTGGGGACTAGCCCAATTAATGAGCAGTTCTTC.

On this clone itself: At one of its ends the junction is not consistent with the germline gene, which may arise from a read error. The CDR3 loop reads CARRGDTQYF. The DNA of the CDR3 is TGTGCCCGCAGAGGAGATACGCAGTATTTT. The chain is built from TRBV6-5 and TRBJ2-3; D gene uncertain. The CDR3 length is 10 residues. Looked up from germline, CDR1 is MNHEY and CDR2 is SVGAGI.

The chain links TRBV9 to TRBJ2-2; D is undetermined. The V end lost 0 bases, the J end lost 5 bases, and 8 bases lay between the germline ends. The CDR3 is made up of 14 amino acids. Germline V gene data show CDR1 as SGDLS and CDR2 as YYNGEE. The CDR3 nucleotides read TGTGCCAGCAGCGTAGGACATCCTACCGGGGAGCTGTTTTTT. Translating gives CASSVGHPTGELFF.

The chain uses TRBV7-6 and TRBJ1-4; tentatively, D is TRBD1 (5 bases). The CDR3 contains 16 residues. Trimming took off 5 bases at V and 5 bases at J, with 18 bases between the two ends. Germline CDR1 is SGHVS and CDR2 is FNYEAQ. The CDR3 DNA follows: TGTGCCAGCAGCCCAGAGGGGTGGCAGACAAATGAAAAACTGTTTTTT. It is translated as CASSPEGWQTNEKLFF.

The CDR3 reads CASSPTGSTNEKLFF. The DNA of the CDR3 is TGCGCCAGCAGCCCCACGGGGTCAACTAATGAAAAACTGTTTTTT. This chain links TRBV5-1 with TRBJ1-4, with D unclear. CDR3 length equals 15 residues. Per the germline V gene, CDR1 is SGHRS and CDR2 is YFSETQ. Trimming pared 4 bases from V and 0 bases from J, leaving 10 bases between.

V is TRBV5-1 and J is TRBJ2-3; TRBD2 matches at 10 bases. CDR3 length: 18 amino acids. V was pared by 0 bases and J by 0 bases, with 7 bases of the junction left unmatched. Germline CDR1 and CDR2: SGHRS and YFSETQ. The CDR3 region has the DNA TGCGCCAGCAGCTTGGTTATGGCTAGCGGGAGAAGCACAGATACGCAGTATTTT. Its protein product is CASSLVMASGRSTDTQYF. The full variable domain, with the rest looked up from reference TRBV5-1 and TRBJ2-3, is KAGVTQTPRYLIKTRGQQVTLSCSPISGHRSVSWYQQTPGQGLQFLFEYFSETQRNKGNFPGRFSGRQFSNSRSEMNVSTLELGDSALYLCASSLVMASGRSTDTQYFGPGTRLTVL.

This chain uses TRBV5-1 with TRBJ2-2; D not resolved. The CDR3 runs 12 residues. Trimming left V 2 bases short and J 15 bases short, with 14 bases between. Germline-derived CDR1 and CDR2 are SGHRS and YFSETQ. CDR3 sequence: CASSFWGAEMFF. The CDR3 DNA reads as TGCGCCAGCAGCTTCTGGGGTGCAGAGATGTTTTTT.

The chain uses TRBV4-2 and TRBJ2-2, with D perhaps matching TRBD1 (5 bases). Trimming cost V 0 bases and J 0 bases, with 11 bases left between them. This CDR3 contains 17 residues. CDR1 LGHNA and CDR2 YNFKEQ come from the germline V gene. CDR3 DNA sequence: TGTGCCAGCAGCCAAGATCCCGACAGAACGAACACCGGGGAGCTGTTTTTT. Amino acids: CASSQDPDRTNTGELFF.

On this clone: Other nucleotide sequences from this sample produce the same CDR3. The chain combines TRBV5-1 with TRBJ1-4; D possibly corresponds to TRBD1 (6 bases). Germline V gives CDR1 SGHRS, CDR2 YFSETQ. Trimming removed 0 bases at V and 4 bases at J, with 7 bases between. The CDR3 extends over 14 amino acids. CDR3 coding DNA: TGCGCCAGCAGCTTGGTACAGGGTAATGAAAAACTGTTTTTT. Translating gives CASSLVQGNEKLFF.

The genes are TRBV2 and TRBJ1-3; the D gene is possibly TRBD1 (5 bases). This CDR3 contains 13 residues. Per germline, CDR1 SNHLY and CDR2 FYNNEI. Trimming took off 6 bases at V and 4 bases at J, with 10 bases between the two ends. DNA for the CDR3: TGTGCCAGCAGCCCAGGGCAAGGAAACACCATATATTTT. Residues: CASSPGQGNTIYF.

The CDR3 reads CASTLAGGTDTQYF. CDR3 DNA sequence: TGTGCCAGCACACTAGCGGGAGGCACAGATACGCAGTATTTT. This chain links TRBV27 with TRBJ2-3, with 11 bases matching TRBD2. The germline gives CDR1 MNHEY, CDR2 SMNVEV (reference sequence). The CDR3 has 14 amino acids. V gave up 7 bases and J gave up 1 base; unmatched junction bases: 1.

The rearrangement uses TRBV27 and TRBJ2-2; D may be TRBD1 (6 bases). V was shortened by 2 bases and J by 7 bases, with 11 bases between the two germline ends. This CDR3 is 14 amino acids long. CDR1 is MNHEY and CDR2 is SMNVEV in the germline V gene (reference sequence). CDR3 DNA: TGTGCCAGCAGTTTAAACAGGGCGGGCGGGGAGCTGTTTTTT. Translated: CASSLNRAGGELFF.